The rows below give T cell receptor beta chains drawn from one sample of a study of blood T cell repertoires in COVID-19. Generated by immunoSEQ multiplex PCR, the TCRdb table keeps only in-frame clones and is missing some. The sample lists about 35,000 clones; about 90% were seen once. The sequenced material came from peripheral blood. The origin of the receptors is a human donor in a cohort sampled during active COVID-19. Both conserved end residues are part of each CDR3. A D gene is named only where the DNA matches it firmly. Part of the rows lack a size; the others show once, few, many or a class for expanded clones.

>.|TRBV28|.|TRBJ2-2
TGTGCCAGCAGTTCCCCGGGGGCCGGGGAGCTGTTTTTT
CASSSPGAGELFF
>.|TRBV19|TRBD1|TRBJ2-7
TGTGCCAGTAGTATAGCGGGACAGGGCTTCTACGAGCAGTACTTC
CASSIAGQGFYEQYF
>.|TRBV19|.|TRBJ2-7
TGTGCCAGTAGTTTCCAGGGTAGCAGCGAGCAGTACTTC
CASSFQGSSEQYF
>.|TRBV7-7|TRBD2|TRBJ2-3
TGTGCTAGCAGCTTAGAAGGACTAGCGGGAGGGCCATATCTGACAGATACGCAGTATTTT
CASSLEGLAGGPYLTDTQYF
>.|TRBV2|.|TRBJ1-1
TGTGCCAGCAGCCTAAAACTCGGAGGCGCTGAAGCTTTCTTT
CASSLKLGGAEAFF
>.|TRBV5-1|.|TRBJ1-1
TGCGCCAGCACCCCGACCCGTCTGGGGCGGAACACTGAAGCTTTCTTT
CASTPTRLGRNTEAFF
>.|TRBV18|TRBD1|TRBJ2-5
TGTGCCAGCTCACCCCCGGGACAGGGAGAGACCCAGTACTTC
CASSPPGQGETQYF
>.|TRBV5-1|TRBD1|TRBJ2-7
TGCGCCAGCAGCTCGACAGGGGGGTCCTACGAGCAGTACTTC
CASSSTGGSYEQYF
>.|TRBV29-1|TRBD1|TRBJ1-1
TGCAGCGTTGCAGGGGGTGGTTCGAGCACTGAAGCTTTCTTT
CSVAGGGSSTEAFF
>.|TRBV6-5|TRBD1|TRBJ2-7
TGTGCCAGCAGTCCGGACAGGGCCTACGAGCAGTACTTC
CASSPDRAYEQYF
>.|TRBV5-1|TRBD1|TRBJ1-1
TGCGCCAGCAGCTGGGGCCAGGGGGAGAGCACTGAAGCTTTCTTT
CASSWGQGESTEAFF
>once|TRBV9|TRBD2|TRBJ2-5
TGTGCCAGCAGCGTACCGGGACTAGCGGGTGAGACCCAGTACTTC
CASSVPGLAGETQYF
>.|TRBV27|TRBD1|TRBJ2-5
TGTGCCAGCGGGCAGGGGGTCCAAGAGACCCAGTACTTC
CASGQGVQETQYF
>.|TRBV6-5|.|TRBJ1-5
TGTGCCAGCAGTCCCATCCGGGGACTCAATCAGCCCCAGCATTTT
CASSPIRGLNQPQHF
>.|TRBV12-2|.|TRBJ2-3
TGTGCAAGTCGCCAGGGGGGCGGAGGTAGTAGGACAGATACGCAGTATTTT
CASRQGGGGSRTDTQYF
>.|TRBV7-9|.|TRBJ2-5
TGTGCCAGCAGCTTAGGGGTGGTACAGGGGAGGCGAGAGACCCAGTACTTC
CASSLGVVQGRRETQYF
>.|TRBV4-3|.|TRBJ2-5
TGCGCCAGCAGCCAAGGTGCGGGCAAAGAGACCCAGTACTTC
CASSQGAGKETQYF
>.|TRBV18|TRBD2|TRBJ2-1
TGTGCCAGCTCATCAAGGAGACCGGGACTAGCTACCGACAATGAGCAGTTCTTC
CASSSRRPGLATDNEQFF
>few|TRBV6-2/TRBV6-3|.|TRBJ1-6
TGTGCCAGCAGTCGACAGAGTAATAATTCACCCCTCCACTTT
CASSRQSNNSPLHF
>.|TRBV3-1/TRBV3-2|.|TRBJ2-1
TGTGCCAGCAGCCTCCAGGCCAGGGGGGTAGAGCAGTTCTTC
CASSLQARGVEQFF
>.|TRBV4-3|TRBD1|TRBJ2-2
TGCGCCAGCAGCCACCGACAGGGGGACACCGGGGAGCTGTTTTTT
CASSHRQGDTGELFF
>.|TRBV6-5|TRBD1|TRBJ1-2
TGTGCCAGCAGGGACGGGACAGCGGATGGCTACACCTTC
CASRDGTADGYTF
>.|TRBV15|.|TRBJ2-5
TGTGCCACCAGCTTATGGGGAGCAGAAGAGACCCAGTACTTC
CATSLWGAEETQYF
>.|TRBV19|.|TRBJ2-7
TGTGCCAGTAGTCAACAGGAGTACGAGCAGTACTTC
CASSQQEYEQYF
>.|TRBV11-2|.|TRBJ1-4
TGTGCCAGCAGCTTAAGGGGGTTTAATGAAAAACTGTTTTTT
CASSLRGFNEKLFF
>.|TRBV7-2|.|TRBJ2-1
TGTGCCAGCAGCTTACGTGTCAGAGGAACCCCTAATTCGTTCTTC
CASSLRVRGTPNSFF
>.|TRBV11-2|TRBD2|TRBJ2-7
TGTGCCAGCAGCTTCCCCGGGACTAGCGGGAGATCCGAGCAGTACTTC
CASSFPGTSGRSEQYF
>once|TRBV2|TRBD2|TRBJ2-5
TGTGCCAGCAGTGGCGGGAGTTGGGAGACCCAGTACTTC
CASSGGSWETQYF
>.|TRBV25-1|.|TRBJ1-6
TGTGCCAGCAGTGAATTGTCGGGGAGAAATTCACCCCTCCACTTT
CASSELSGRNSPLHF
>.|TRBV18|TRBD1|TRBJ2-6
TGTGCCAGCTCCCAGACAGGGCCTTCTGGGGCCAACGTCCTGACTTTC
CASSQTGPSGANVLTF
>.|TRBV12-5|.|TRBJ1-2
TGTGCTAGTGGCCCGGGGGGGGCGCTTGGCTACACCTTC
CASGPGGALGYTF
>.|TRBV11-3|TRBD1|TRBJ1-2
TGTGCCAGCGGGCGGACAGGGGGCTTCCTTAACTATGGCTACACCTTC
CASGRTGGFLNYGYTF
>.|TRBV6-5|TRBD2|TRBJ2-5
TGTGCCAGCAGTCGGCTAGCGGGGAGAGAGACCCAGTACTTC
CASSRLAGRETQYF
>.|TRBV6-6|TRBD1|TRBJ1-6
TGTGCCAGCAGAGAACCGGGACAGGGTAGAAATTCACCCCTCCACTTT
CASREPGQGRNSPLHF
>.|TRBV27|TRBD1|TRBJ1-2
TGTGCCAGCAGTCCAGGGGGCGCGTTGAGTGGCTACACCTTC
CASSPGGALSGYTF
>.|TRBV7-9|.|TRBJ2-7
TGTGCCAGCAGCGGCGATGGGGGCAACGAGCAGTACTTC
CASSGDGGNEQYF
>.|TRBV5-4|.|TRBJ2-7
TGTGCCAGCAGCTTGGACGGGGGCTCCTACGAGCAGTACTTC
CASSLDGGSYEQYF
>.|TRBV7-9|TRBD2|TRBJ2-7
TGTGCCAGCAGCCTAGGACTAGCGGGGGTTTATCTCGAGCAGTACTTC
CASSLGLAGVYLEQYF
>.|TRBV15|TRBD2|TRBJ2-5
TGTGCCACCAAAAAGGGGACTAGCGGCGAAGAGACCCAGTACTTC
CATKKGTSGEETQYF
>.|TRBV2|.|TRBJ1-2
TGTGCCTCAGGGTCCTATGGCTACACCTTC
CASGSYGYTF
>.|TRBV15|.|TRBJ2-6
TGTGCCACCAGCAAAAGACAAGTCGTCTCTGGGGCCAACGTCCTGACTTTC
CATSKRQVVSGANVLTF
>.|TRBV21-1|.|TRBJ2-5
TGTGCCAGCAGCCGCGGGGGGGTCTGGGGCCAAGAGACCCAGTACTTC
CASSRGGVWGQETQYF
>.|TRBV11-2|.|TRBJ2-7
TGTGCCAGCACCTTAGGGGGGCTTGGCGAGCAGTACTTC
CASTLGGLGEQYF
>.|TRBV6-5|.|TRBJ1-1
TGTGCCAGCAGTCTCCACTCCAAGGGGGACACTGAAGCTTTCTTT
CASSLHSKGDTEAFF
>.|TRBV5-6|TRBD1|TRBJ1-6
TGTGCCAGCAGTCCCCCAGGGGGGAATTCACCCCTCCACTTT
CASSPPGGNSPLHF
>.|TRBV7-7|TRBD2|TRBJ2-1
TGTGCTAGCAGCTTGGACCTAGCGGAAAATGAGCAGTTCTTC
CASSLDLAENEQFF
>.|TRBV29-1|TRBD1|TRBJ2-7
TGCAGCGCCAAAGCATTTCCGGGACAGGGGATCCACGAGCAGTACTTC
CSAKAFPGQGIHEQYF
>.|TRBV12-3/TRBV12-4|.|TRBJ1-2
TGTGCCAGCAGCGGGGGTAACTATGGCTACACCTTC
CASSGGNYGYTF
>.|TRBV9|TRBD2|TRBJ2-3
TGTGCCAGCAGCGTGGATGCGGGAGGCACAGATACGCAGTATTTT
CASSVDAGGTDTQYF